These T cell receptor beta chains were read from a single sample in a study of blood T cell repertoires in COVID-19. Clones were sequenced by immunoSEQ multiplex PCR, and TCRdb holds only the in-frame ones, with some missing. The repertoire consists of about 330,000 clones, with roughly 88% occurring once and the leading ten covering 5%. The sample consisted of PBMCs or T cells enriched from blood (not recorded which). All receptors derive from a man aged 25-40 years who had recovered from COVID-19. CDR3s include the opening cysteine and the closing phenylalanine or tryptophan. The D gene is left open where the match is weak. Only part of the rows carry a size: once, few, many, or a class if the clone is expanded.

cdr3_nt: TGTGCCAGCAGTGACAGGGGATCTGGCTACACCTTC
cdr3_aa: CASSDRGSGYTF
clone_size: .
j_call: TRBJ1-2
cdr3_length: 12
d_call: .
v_call: TRBV2

cdr3_nt: TGTGCCAGCAGCGTAGTTAGCGGGCATAACAATGAGCAGTTCTTC
cdr3_aa: CASSVVSGHNNEQFF
clone_size: once
j_call: TRBJ2-1
cdr3_length: 15
d_call: TRBD2
v_call: TRBV9

cdr3_nt: TGTGCCAGCAGCCAAGAGAACAGGACCTCTGGAAACACCATATATTTT
cdr3_aa: CASSQENRTSGNTIYF
clone_size: .
j_call: TRBJ1-3
cdr3_length: 16
d_call: .
v_call: TRBV4-2

cdr3_nt: TGTGCCAGCAGTGAGACAGGGCCTAATGAAAAACTGTTTTTT
cdr3_aa: CASSETGPNEKLFF
clone_size: .
j_call: TRBJ1-4
cdr3_length: 14
d_call: TRBD1
v_call: TRBV25-1

cdr3_nt: TGTGCCAGCAGTTACAGGGGGGGAGAGACCCAGTACTTC
cdr3_aa: CASSYRGGETQYF
clone_size: .
j_call: TRBJ2-5
cdr3_length: 13
d_call: .
v_call: TRBV12-3/TRBV12-4

cdr3_nt: TGTGCCACCAGTGACCCCACAGGGACCTATGGCTACACCTTC
cdr3_aa: CATSDPTGTYGYTF
clone_size: .
j_call: TRBJ1-2
cdr3_length: 14
d_call: .
v_call: TRBV24-1

cdr3_nt: TGTGCCAGCAGTTACAGACTAGCGGGGGTTTCAGATACGCAGTATTTT
cdr3_aa: CASSYRLAGVSDTQYF
clone_size: .
j_call: TRBJ2-3
cdr3_length: 16
d_call: TRBD2
v_call: TRBV27

cdr3_nt: TGCGCCAGCAGCTTGGTACGTGAGGGTGGCTACACCTTC
cdr3_aa: CASSLVREGGYTF
clone_size: .
j_call: TRBJ1-2
cdr3_length: 13
d_call: .
v_call: TRBV5-1

cdr3_nt: TGTGCCAGCAGAGGGGGCCCGAACACTGAAGCTTTCTTT
cdr3_aa: CASRGGPNTEAFF
clone_size: .
j_call: TRBJ1-1
cdr3_length: 13
d_call: TRBD1
v_call: TRBV28

cdr3_nt: TGTGCCAGCAGCTTAGCAGGGGCTCTAAACACCGGGGAGCTGTTTTTT
cdr3_aa: CASSLAGALNTGELFF
clone_size: .
j_call: TRBJ2-2
cdr3_length: 16
d_call: .
v_call: TRBV7-9

cdr3_nt: TGCGCCAGCAGCGGGGGACAGGGGGCCACCTACGAGCAGTACTTC
cdr3_aa: CASSGGQGATYEQYF
clone_size: .
j_call: TRBJ2-7
cdr3_length: 15
d_call: TRBD1
v_call: TRBV5-1

cdr3_nt: TGTGCCAGTAGTGCTAGAGTAGCGAACCCTAACTATGGCTACACCTTC
cdr3_aa: CASSARVANPNYGYTF
clone_size: .
j_call: TRBJ1-2
cdr3_length: 16
d_call: .
v_call: TRBV19

cdr3_nt: TGTGCCAGCAGTTTATTTACAGGAGCGAGCAATCAGCCCCAGCATTTT
cdr3_aa: CASSLFTGASNQPQHF
clone_size: .
j_call: TRBJ1-5
cdr3_length: 16
d_call: .
v_call: TRBV28

cdr3_nt: TGTGCCTGGCCGTATGAAGCTTTCTTT
cdr3_aa: CAWPYEAFF
clone_size: .
j_call: TRBJ1-1
cdr3_length: 9
d_call: .
v_call: TRBV30

cdr3_nt: TGTGCCAGCAGTTATAGAGGAGAGTACGAAAAACTGTTTTTT
cdr3_aa: CASSYRGEYEKLFF
clone_size: .
j_call: TRBJ1-4
cdr3_length: 14
d_call: .
v_call: TRBV6-5

cdr3_nt: TGTGCCAGCAGCTCGACAGCGAACACCGGGGAGCTGTTTTTT
cdr3_aa: CASSSTANTGELFF
clone_size: .
j_call: TRBJ2-2
cdr3_length: 14
d_call: .
v_call: TRBV7-3

cdr3_nt: TGTGCCAGCAGCGTAGCCCCCGGCGGGACCTACGAGCAGTACTTC
cdr3_aa: CASSVAPGGTYEQYF
clone_size: .
j_call: TRBJ2-7
cdr3_length: 15
d_call: .
v_call: TRBV9

cdr3_nt: TGTGCCAGCAGCCAAGGGACATCTCACGGCTACACCTTC
cdr3_aa: CASSQGTSHGYTF
clone_size: .
j_call: TRBJ1-2
cdr3_length: 13
d_call: .
v_call: TRBV3-1/TRBV3-2

cdr3_nt: TGTGCCAGCAGTCCACCCGGGAACTCCTACGAGCAGTACTTC
cdr3_aa: CASSPPGNSYEQYF
clone_size: .
j_call: TRBJ2-7
cdr3_length: 14
d_call: .
v_call: TRBV28

cdr3_nt: TGCGCCAGCAGGCAGGGACAGGGAAGCAATCAGCCCCAGCATTTT
cdr3_aa: CASRQGQGSNQPQHF
clone_size: .
j_call: TRBJ1-5
cdr3_length: 15
d_call: TRBD1
v_call: TRBV5-1

cdr3_nt: TGTGCCAGCAGCCAAGATTGGGGCCCCACCTCTGGAAACACCATATATTTT
cdr3_aa: CASSQDWGPTSGNTIYF
clone_size: .
j_call: TRBJ1-3
cdr3_length: 17
d_call: .
v_call: TRBV3-1/TRBV3-2

cdr3_nt: TGTGCCATCAGTGACGGGGAAAAACTGTTTTTT
cdr3_aa: CAISDGEKLFF
clone_size: .
j_call: TRBJ1-4
cdr3_length: 11
d_call: .
v_call: TRBV10-3

cdr3_nt: TGTGCCAGCAGCTACATGGGGGGATCTGGAAACACCATATATTTT
cdr3_aa: CASSYMGGSGNTIYF
clone_size: .
j_call: TRBJ1-3
cdr3_length: 15
d_call: .
v_call: TRBV14

cdr3_nt: TGTGCCAGCAGTGAAGGGGCCCCCGGGACAGTCTCCTACGAGCAGTACTTC
cdr3_aa: CASSEGAPGTVSYEQYF
clone_size: .
j_call: TRBJ2-7
cdr3_length: 17
d_call: TRBD1
v_call: TRBV2

cdr3_nt: TGTGCCAGTAGTTTTGGCCCGGGAAACACCATATATTTT
cdr3_aa: CASSFGPGNTIYF
clone_size: .
j_call: TRBJ1-3
cdr3_length: 13
d_call: .
v_call: TRBV19

cdr3_nt: TGTGCCAGCAGTGTTAGCGGGGGGGCGTCCGAGCAGTACTTC
cdr3_aa: CASSVSGGASEQYF
clone_size: .
j_call: TRBJ2-7
cdr3_length: 14
d_call: TRBD2
v_call: TRBV25-1

cdr3_nt: TGCGCCAGCAGCCAACCCGGGGCCCTCAGGGGGCAGTTCTTC
cdr3_aa: CASSQPGALRGQFF
clone_size: once
j_call: TRBJ2-1
cdr3_length: 14
d_call: .
v_call: TRBV4-1

cdr3_nt: TGTGCCTGGACTGGGACAGGAAATTCACCCCTCCACTTT
cdr3_aa: CAWTGTGNSPLHF
clone_size: .
j_call: TRBJ1-6
cdr3_length: 13
d_call: TRBD1
v_call: TRBV30

cdr3_nt: TGTGCCAGCAGCTTAGTTTCACCTGGGACAGGCCCCCACAATGAGCAGTTCTTC
cdr3_aa: CASSLVSPGTGPHNEQFF
clone_size: .
j_call: TRBJ2-1
cdr3_length: 18
d_call: TRBD1
v_call: TRBV11-2